This TCR beta chain was observed in a study of control samples from healthy donors and cancer patients. Data came from immunoSEQ multiplex PCR; TCRdb stores just in-frame clones and leaves some out. The data show roughly 88,000 clones, approximately 80% seen once. This CDR3 is built from 13 residues. The V end lost 0 bases, the J end lost 0 bases, and 2 bases lay between the germline ends. In germline, CDR1 is LNHNV, CDR2 YYDKDF (reference sequence). The V and J genes are TRBV15 and TRBJ1-1; no clear D gene. The clonotype originates from a young man in good health. Input material: blood. CDR3 region: CATSRDLNTEAFF. The CDR3 DNA sequence: TGTGCCACCAGCAGAGACTTGAACACTGAAGCTTTCTTT.